Described below is a single TCR beta chain sequence and its context. The data derive from a study of glioma-infiltrating T cells after dendritic cell vaccination. Profiling relied on immunoSEQ multiplex PCR, and the TCRdb table lists in-frame clones only, not all of them. The sample lists around 96,000 clones; around three quarters were seen once. This TCR came from a human donor with glioblastoma. The sequenced sample was blood, obtained before dendritic cell vaccination.

The DNA for the CDR3 is TGTGCCAGCAGTTCCGGGACAGGGGCCGGGCAGTACTTC. Residues: CASSSGTGAGQYF. The chain is built from TRBV7-6 and TRBJ2-7, with 10 bases fitting TRBD1. The CDR3 consists of 13 residues. Germline CDR1 and CDR2: SGHVS and FNYEAQ. J lost 9 bases, V lost 6 bases, and 8 bases had no gene match.